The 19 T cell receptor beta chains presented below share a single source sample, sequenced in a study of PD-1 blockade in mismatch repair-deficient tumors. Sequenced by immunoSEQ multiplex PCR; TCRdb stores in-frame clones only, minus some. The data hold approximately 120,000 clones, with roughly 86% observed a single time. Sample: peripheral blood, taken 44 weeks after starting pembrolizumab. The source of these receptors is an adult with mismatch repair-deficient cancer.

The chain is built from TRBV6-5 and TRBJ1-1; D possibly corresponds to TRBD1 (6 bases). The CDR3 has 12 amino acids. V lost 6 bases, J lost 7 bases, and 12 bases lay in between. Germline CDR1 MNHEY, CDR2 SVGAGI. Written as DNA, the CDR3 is TGTGCCAGCAGGAAAGGGGGGATTGAAGCTTTCTTT. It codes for CASRKGGIEAFF.

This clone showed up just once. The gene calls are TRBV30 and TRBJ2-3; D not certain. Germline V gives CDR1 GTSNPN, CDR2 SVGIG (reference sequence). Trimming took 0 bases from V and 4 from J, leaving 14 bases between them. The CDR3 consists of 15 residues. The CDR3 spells CAWSVAGITSDTQYF. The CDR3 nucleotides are TGTGCCTGGAGTGTAGCTGGGATTACGTCAGATACGCAGTATTTT.

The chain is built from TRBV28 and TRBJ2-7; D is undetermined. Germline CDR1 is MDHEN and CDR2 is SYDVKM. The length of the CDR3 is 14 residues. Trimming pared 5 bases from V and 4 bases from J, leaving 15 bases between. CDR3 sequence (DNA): TGTGCCAGCAGTGAAGACGGATCCGTTTACGAGCAGTACTTC. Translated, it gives CASSEDGSVYEQYF.

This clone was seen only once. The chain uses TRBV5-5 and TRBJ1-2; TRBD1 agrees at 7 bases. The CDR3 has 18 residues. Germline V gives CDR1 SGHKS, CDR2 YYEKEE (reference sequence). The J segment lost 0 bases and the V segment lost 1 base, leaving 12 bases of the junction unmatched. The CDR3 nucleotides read TGTGCCAGCAGCTTGTCCCCGGGGTTCGGGACAGCTAACTATGGCTACACCTTC. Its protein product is CASSLSPGFGTANYGYTF.

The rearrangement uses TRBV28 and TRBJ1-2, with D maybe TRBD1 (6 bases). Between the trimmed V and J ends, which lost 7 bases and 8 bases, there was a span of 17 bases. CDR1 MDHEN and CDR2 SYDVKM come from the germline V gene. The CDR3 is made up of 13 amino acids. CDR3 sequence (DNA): TGTGCCAGCACCGTACAGGGAAGTTTCGGCTACACCTTC. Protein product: CASTVQGSFGYTF.

The DNA of the CDR3 is TGTGCCAGTAGCGATTGGGTCAGGGACCAAGAGACCCAGTACTTC. Its translation is CASSDWVRDQETQYF. The V gene is TRBV19, the J gene TRBJ2-5; the D gene is possibly TRBD1 (5 bases). The CDR3 is 15 amino acids. Germline CDR1 reads LNHDA; CDR2 reads SQIVND (reference sequence). The V and J ends lost 6 bases and 0 bases respectively, with 14 bases between them.

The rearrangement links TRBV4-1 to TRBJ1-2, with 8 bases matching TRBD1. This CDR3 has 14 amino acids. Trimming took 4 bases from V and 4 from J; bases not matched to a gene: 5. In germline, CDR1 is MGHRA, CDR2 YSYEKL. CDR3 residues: CASSPQGATYGYTF. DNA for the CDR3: TGCGCCAGCAGCCCCCAGGGGGCGACCTATGGCTACACCTTC.

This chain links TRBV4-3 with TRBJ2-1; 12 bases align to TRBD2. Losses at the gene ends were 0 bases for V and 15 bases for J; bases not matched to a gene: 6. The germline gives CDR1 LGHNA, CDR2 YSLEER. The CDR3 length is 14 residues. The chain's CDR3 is CASSQEASGRAVFF. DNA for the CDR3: TGCGCCAGCAGCCAAGAGGCTAGCGGGAGGGCCGTGTTCTTC.

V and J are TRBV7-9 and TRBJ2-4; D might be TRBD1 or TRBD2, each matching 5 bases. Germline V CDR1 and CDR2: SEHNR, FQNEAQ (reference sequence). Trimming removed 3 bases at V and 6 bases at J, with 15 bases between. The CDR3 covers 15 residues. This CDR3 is CASSFGTLPGNIQYF. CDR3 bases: TGTGCCAGCAGCTTCGGGACGCTCCCCGGAAACATTCAGTACTTC.

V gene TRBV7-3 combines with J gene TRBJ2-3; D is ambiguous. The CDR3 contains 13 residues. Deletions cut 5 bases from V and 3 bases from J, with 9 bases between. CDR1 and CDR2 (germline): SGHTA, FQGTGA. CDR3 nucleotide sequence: TGTGCCAGCAGCCTCCTCATAACAGATACGCAGTATTTT. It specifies CASSLLITDTQYF.

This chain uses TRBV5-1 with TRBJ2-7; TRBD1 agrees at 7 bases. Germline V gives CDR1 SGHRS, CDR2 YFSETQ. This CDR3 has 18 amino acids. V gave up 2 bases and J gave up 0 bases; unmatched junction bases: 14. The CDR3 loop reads CASSFTPALTGSSYEQYF. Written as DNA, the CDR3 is TGCGCCAGCAGCTTTACCCCCGCACTGACAGGGAGCTCCTACGAGCAGTACTTC.

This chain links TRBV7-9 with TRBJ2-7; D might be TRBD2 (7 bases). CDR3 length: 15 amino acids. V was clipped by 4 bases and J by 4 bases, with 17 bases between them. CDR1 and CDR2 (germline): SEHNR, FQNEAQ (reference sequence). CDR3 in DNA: TGTGCCAGCAGCTCCCTCTGGGGGGGGCTTTACGAGCAGTACTTC. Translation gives CASSSLWGGLYEQYF.

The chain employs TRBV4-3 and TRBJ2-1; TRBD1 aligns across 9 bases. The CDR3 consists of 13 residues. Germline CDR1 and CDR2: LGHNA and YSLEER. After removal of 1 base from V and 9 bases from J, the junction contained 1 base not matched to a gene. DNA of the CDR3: TGCGCCAGCAGCCAAGGGACAGGGGCTGAGCAGTTCTTC. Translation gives CASSQGTGAEQFF.

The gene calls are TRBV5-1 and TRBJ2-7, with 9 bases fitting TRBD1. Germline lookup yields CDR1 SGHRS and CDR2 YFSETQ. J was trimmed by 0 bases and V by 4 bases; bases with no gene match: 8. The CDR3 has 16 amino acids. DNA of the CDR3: TGCGCCAGCAGCAGAACAGGGGGCGCGAGCTCCTACGAGCAGTACTTC. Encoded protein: CASSRTGGASSYEQYF. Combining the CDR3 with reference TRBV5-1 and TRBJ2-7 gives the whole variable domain KAGVTQTPRYLIKTRGQQVTLSCSPISGHRSVSWYQQTPGQGLQFLFEYFSETQRNKGNFPGRFSGRQFSNSRSEMNVSTLELGDSALYLCASSRTGGASSYEQYFGPGTRLTVT.

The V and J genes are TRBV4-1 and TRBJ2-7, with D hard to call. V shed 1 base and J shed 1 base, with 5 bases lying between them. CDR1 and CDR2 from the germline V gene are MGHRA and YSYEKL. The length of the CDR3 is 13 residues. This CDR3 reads CASSQVGSYEQYF. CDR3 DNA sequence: TGCGCCAGCAGCCAAGTGGGATCCTACGAGCAGTACTTC.

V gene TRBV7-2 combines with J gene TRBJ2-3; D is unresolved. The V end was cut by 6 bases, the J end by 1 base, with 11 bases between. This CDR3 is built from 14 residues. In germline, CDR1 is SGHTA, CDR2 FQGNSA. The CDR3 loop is CASRNLAGTDTQYF. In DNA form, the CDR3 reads TGTGCCAGCAGGAACTTAGCTGGCACAGATACGCAGTATTTT.

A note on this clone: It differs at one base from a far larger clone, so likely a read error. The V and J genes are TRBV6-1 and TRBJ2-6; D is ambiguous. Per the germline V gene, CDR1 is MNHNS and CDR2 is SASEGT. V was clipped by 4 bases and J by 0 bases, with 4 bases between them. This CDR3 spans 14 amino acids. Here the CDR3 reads CASSGSSGANVLTF. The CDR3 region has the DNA TGTGCCAGCAGTGGCAGCTCTGGGGCCAACGTCCTGACTTTC.

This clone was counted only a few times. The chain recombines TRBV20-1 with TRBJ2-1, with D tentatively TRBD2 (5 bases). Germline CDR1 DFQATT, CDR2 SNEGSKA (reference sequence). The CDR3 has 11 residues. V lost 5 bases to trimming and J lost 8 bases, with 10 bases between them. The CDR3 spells CSAGSPYEQFF. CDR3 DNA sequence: TGCAGTGCTGGGAGCCCCTATGAGCAGTTCTTC.

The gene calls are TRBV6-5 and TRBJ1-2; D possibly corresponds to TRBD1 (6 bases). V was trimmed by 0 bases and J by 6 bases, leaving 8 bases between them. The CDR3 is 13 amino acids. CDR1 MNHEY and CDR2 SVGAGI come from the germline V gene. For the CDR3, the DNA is TGTGCCAGCAGTTACTCGGACAGCAATGGCTACACCTTC. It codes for CASSYSDSNGYTF.